This T cell receptor beta chain is drawn from a study of radiotherapy plus CTLA-4 blockade in lung cancer. Study-wide background: Under 20% of patients responded objectively, and roughly 31% achieved disease control. Overall study results and limits: In blood, early T cell clone dynamics reportedly predicted response best, together with interferon-beta. An expansion of tumor-derived TCR clones occurred in blood after radiotherapy plus ipilimumab.

Using immunoSEQ multiplex PCR, the repertoire was profiled, and TCRdb retains in-frame clones only, with some absent. This table has about 73,000 clones, roughly 84% appearing once. Focal radiation plus CTLA-4 blockade with ipilimumab was administered to patients who had chemo-refractory metastatic non-small-cell lung cancer. Between the trimmed V and J ends, which lost 11 bases and 0 bases, there was a span of 23 bases. Germline V lookup: CDR1 LNHDA, CDR2 SQIVND (reference sequence). This CDR3 has 17 residues. Remarks on this clone: No antigen is known for it.

The chain couples TRBV19 to TRBJ2-4; TRBD2 might be the D (6 bases). The sequence was obtained from a human donor with non-small cell lung cancer that progressed on radiotherapy plus ipilimumab. The sequencing here drew on peripheral blood, taken from a patient treated with radiotherapy plus ipilimumab. The CDR3 reads CALAPGRGRQAKNIQYF. CDR3 bases: TGTGCCCTAGCCCCGGGGCGAGGGAGGCAAGCCAAAAACATTCAGTACTTC.